These T cell receptor beta chains were read from a single sample in a study of vaccination and CD4 T cells after COVID-19. TCRdb itself ran the PCR reads through MiXCR, one entry per CDR3 protein. This table has more than 9,500 distinct CDR3 sequences, about 74% appearing once. These TCRs' antigens remain unknown. The sequencing input was CD4+ T cells from blood, cultured in vitro. These receptors originate from a human donor who had recovered from COVID-19. The CDR3 runs from the conserved cysteine through the conserved F or W. The order of the fields is V gene, D gene, CDR3 length, clone size, J gene, CDR3 protein, CDR3 DNA. D genes are given only for firm matches. Clone size is given for some rows only: seen once, a few or many times, or a class if the clone is expanded.

TRBV6-5,NA,13,once,TRBJ2-3,CASSYGPRGTQYF,TGTGCCAGCAGTTACGGCCCACGGGGTACGCAGTATTTT
TRBV20-1,NA,13,NA,TRBJ2-5,CSAKGHRVETQYF,TGCAGTGCTAAGGGGCACAGGGTTGAGACCCAGTACTTC
TRBV20-1,TRBD1,16,NA,TRBJ1-5,CSAYGTEYGNNQPQHF,TGCAGTGCTTACGGGACAGAATACGGAAACAATCAGCCCCAGCATTTT
TRBV20-1,NA,13,NA,TRBJ2-3,CSASGGRTDTQYF,TGCAGTGCTAGCGGGGGCCGCACAGATACGCAGTATTTT
TRBV7-2,NA,15,NA,TRBJ1-2,CASSLKSGTNYGYTF,TGTGCCAGCAGCTTAAAGTCTGGGACTAACTATGGCTACACCTTC
TRBV18,NA,14,NA,TRBJ2-1,CASSPPRAAREQFF,TGTGCCAGCTCACCACCGAGGGCAGCACGTGAGCAGTTCTTC
TRBV12-3/TRBV12-4,NA,16,NA,TRBJ2-1,CASSWAGRSSYNEQFF,TGTGCCAGCAGTTGGGCCGGGAGAAGCTCCTACAATGAGCAGTTCTTC
TRBV10-3,NA,16,NA,TRBJ1-3,CAISESEQLSGNTIYF,TGTGCCATCAGTGAGTCCGAGCAACTCTCTGGAAACACCATATATTTT
TRBV24-1,NA,15,NA,TRBJ1-5,CATSDPRQANGPQHF,TGTGCCACCAGTGACCCTAGACAGGCCAATGGGCCCCAGCATTTT
TRBV12-3/TRBV12-4,NA,14,medium-sized,TRBJ1-6,CASSSSGALSPLHF,TGTGCCAGCAGTTCGTCAGGGGCTCTTTCACCCCTCCACTTT
TRBV5-4,NA,15,NA,TRBJ1-2,CASSMDFLANYGYTF,TGTGCCAGCAGCATGGACTTTCTAGCTAACTATGGCTACACCTTC
TRBV25-1,NA,14,NA,TRBJ2-2,CASRTTGNTGELFF,TGTGCCAGCAGGACGACAGGGAACACCGGGGAGCTGTTTTTT
TRBV24-1,NA,16,few,TRBJ1-3,CATSDNADNSGNTIYF,TGTGCCACCAGTGATAACGCCGATAACTCTGGAAACACCATATATTTT
TRBV20-1,TRBD2,17,NA,TRBJ2-3,CSASPGLAGGSTDTQYF,TGCAGTGCTTCACCGGGACTAGCGGGGGGTAGCACAGATACGCAGTATTTT
TRBV19,TRBD1,18,NA,TRBJ1-5,CASRPGQGTGQKFQPQHF,TGTGCCAGTAGGCCGGGACAGGGGACCGGTCAAAAATTCCAGCCCCAGCATTTT
TRBV7-2,NA,14,NA,TRBJ2-2,CASSSALRAGELFF,TGTGCCAGCAGCTCAGCTCTACGGGCCGGGGAGCTGTTTTTT
TRBV7-6,TRBD2,17,NA,TRBJ2-1,CASSREPTSGRVYEQFF,TGTGCCAGCAGCCGAGAGCCAACTAGCGGGAGGGTCTATGAGCAGTTCTTC
TRBV2,NA,13,NA,TRBJ1-2,CASSEHRRYGYTF,TGTGCCAGCAGTGAACATAGAAGGTATGGCTACACCTTC
TRBV6-1,TRBD1,13,few,TRBJ1-2,CASIRQGGGGYTF,TGTGCCAGCATCCGACAGGGGGGCGGTGGCTACACCTTC
TRBV12-3/TRBV12-4,TRBD2,14,NA,TRBJ2-1,CASNLAGGRNEQFF,TGTGCCAGCAATCTGGCGGGGGGCCGGAATGAGCAGTTCTTC
TRBV12-5,NA,13,once,TRBJ2-7,CASGDGNSYEQYF,TGTGCTAGTGGTGATGGGAACTCCTACGAGCAGTACTTC
TRBV24-1,NA,14,NA,TRBJ2-3,CATSDLTGTDTQYF,TGTGCCACCAGTGATCTAACAGGGACAGATACGCAGTATTTT
TRBV11-2,NA,16,NA,TRBJ1-2,CASSLDRWRGAGGYTF,TGTGCCAGCAGCTTAGATAGGTGGCGGGGAGCCGGAGGCTACACCTTC
TRBV15,NA,14,few,TRBJ1-6,CATSRVSLNSPLHF,TGTGCCACCAGCAGAGTATCGCTTAATTCACCCCTCCACTTT
TRBV20-1,TRBD2,14,NA,TRBJ2-2,CSTLPGLAAGELFF,TGCAGTACTTTACCGGGACTAGCGGCCGGGGAGCTGTTTTTT
TRBV6-5,NA,14,few,TRBJ2-4,CASSYGTAKNIQYF,TGTGCCAGCAGTTACGGGACAGCCAAAAACATTCAGTACTTC
TRBV5-1,TRBD2,15,NA,TRBJ2-5,CASSLPSGAQETQYF,TGCGCCAGCAGCTTGCCTAGCGGGGCACAAGAGACCCAGTACTTC
TRBV19,NA,16,NA,TRBJ1-2,CASTPKGVGPNYGYTF,TGTGCCAGTACCCCCAAAGGGGTCGGGCCGAACTATGGCTACACCTTC
TRBV20-1,NA,13,few,TRBJ1-5,CSAREPSNQPQHF,TGCAGTGCCCGGGAGCCAAGCAATCAGCCCCAGCATTTT
TRBV10-2,NA,13,NA,TRBJ1-5,CASSERINQPQHF,TGCGCCAGCAGTGAGCGGATTAATCAGCCCCAGCATTTT
TRBV6-1,NA,16,NA,TRBJ1-5,CASSERGHSSNQPQHF,TGTGCCAGCAGTGAACGGGGACATTCTAGCAATCAGCCCCAGCATTTT
TRBV5-1,NA,15,NA,TRBJ1-1,CASSWMGVRGTEAFF,TGCGCCAGCAGCTGGATGGGGGTCAGAGGCACTGAAGCTTTCTTT
TRBV7-2,TRBD1,17,few,TRBJ2-5,CASSLGVLQGAQGTQYF,TGTGCCAGCAGCTTAGGGGTTCTACAGGGGGCCCAAGGGACCCAGTACTTC
TRBV27,NA,17,NA,TRBJ1-6,CASSLATGRSYNSPLHF,TGTGCCAGCAGTTTAGCCACAGGGAGGTCCTATAATTCACCCCTCCACTTT
TRBV6-1,TRBD2,15,NA,TRBJ2-3,CASSPGLAGSYTQYF,TGTGCCAGCAGTCCGGGACTAGCGGGGTCATATACGCAGTATTTT
TRBV7-9,TRBD2,15,NA,TRBJ2-5,CASRLAGGQEETQYF,TGTGCCAGCAGGCTAGCGGGGGGGCAAGAAGAGACCCAGTACTTC
TRBV2,NA,16,few,TRBJ1-5,CASSPRQLAAGQPQHF,TGTGCCAGCAGTCCACGACAGTTGGCTGCTGGTCAGCCCCAGCATTTT
TRBV15,NA,15,NA,TRBJ1-5,CATSRDHLSNQPQHF,TGTGCCACCAGCAGAGATCACCTTAGCAATCAGCCCCAGCATTTT
TRBV5-4,NA,15,NA,TRBJ2-6,CASSLQGSGANVLTF,TGTGCCAGCAGCCTGCAGGGCTCAGGGGCCAACGTCCTGACTTTC
TRBV9,TRBD1,15,NA,TRBJ1-1,CASSVQTGFGTEAFF,TGTGCCAGCAGCGTACAGACAGGGTTCGGCACTGAAGCTTTCTTT
TRBV15,NA,17,once,TRBJ1-2,CATSRDRAEGLSYGYTF,TGTGCCACCAGCAGAGATAGGGCAGAGGGGCTGTCCTATGGCTACACCTTC
TRBV6-1,NA,13,NA,TRBJ1-2,CASSVESRGGYTF,TGTGCCAGCAGTGTAGAGTCCAGGGGCGGCTACACCTTC
TRBV20-1,NA,14,NA,TRBJ1-1,CSARGGAINTEAFF,TGCAGTGCTAGAGGGGGGGCAATAAACACTGAAGCTTTCTTT
TRBV3-1,TRBD2,16,NA,TRBJ2-5,CASSPGTSGLQETQYF,TGTGCCAGCAGCCCCGGGACTAGCGGGCTTCAAGAGACCCAGTACTTC
TRBV6-5,NA,15,NA,TRBJ1-6,CASSYFNRDNSPLHF,TGTGCCAGCAGTTACTTCAACAGGGATAATTCACCCCTCCACTTT
TRBV6-5,NA,15,NA,TRBJ1-5,CASSYSAGAGQPQHF,TGTGCCAGCAGTTATTCGGCAGGGGCGGGCCAGCCCCAGCATTTT
TRBV2,TRBD1,15,NA,TRBJ1-5,CASTEGDRGHQPQHF,TGTGCCAGCACCGAAGGGGACAGGGGCCATCAGCCCCAGCATTTT
TRBV19,NA,13,once,TRBJ1-5,CASWTGLNQPQHF,TGTGCCAGCTGGACGGGACTCAATCAGCCCCAGCATTTT
TRBV7-2,NA,15,NA,TRBJ2-3,CASSTRTASTDTQYF,TGTGCCAGCAGCACACGGACAGCTAGCACAGATACGCAGTATTTT
TRBV15,NA,15,NA,TRBJ1-1,CATSRDRKGWLEAFF,TGTGCCACCAGCAGAGATAGGAAAGGGTGGCTTGAAGCTTTCTTT
TRBV7-9,TRBD1,15,NA,TRBJ2-5,CASSRRGTSEETQYF,TGTGCCAGCAGCCGCAGGGGGACATCGGAGGAGACCCAGTACTTC
TRBV6-4,NA,17,once,TRBJ2-7,CASSDPENRVEAYEQYF,TGTGCCAGCAGTGACCCCGAGAACAGGGTTGAGGCCTACGAGCAGTACTTC
TRBV20-1,TRBD2,14,NA,TRBJ2-2,CSAPSGRGTGELFF,TGCAGTGCTCCTAGCGGGAGAGGAACCGGGGAGCTGTTTTTT